This T cell receptor beta chain is from a study of identical twins (dated by TCRdb to the mid-2010s). For the wider study: To test whether fetal clonotypes persist, this study deep-sequenced TCR alpha and beta repertoires from monozygotic twins, from unrelated adults of various ages, and from cord blood. To rule out contamination, the twin experiments were replicated at different times with different library preparation protocols.

This clonotype has only a few counts. Its antigen is currently not known. Base qualities are missing; no much larger clone stands one base away. What the study reported, not specific to this receptor: In monozygotic twins, out-of-frame TCR alpha sharing was systematically underestimated by recombination models, although the models agreed with sharing between unrelated individuals. Compared with coincidental sharing between unrelated individuals, out-of-frame TCR alpha sequences shared between twins had an excess of sequences with low generation probability. Invariant T cells such as MAIT and iNKT could partly confound zero-insertion analyses, though diverse VJ usage argued against this for most clonotypes. Because the same donors could not be followed over many years, conclusions were based on cross-sectional statistical analysis. Fewer insertions were carried by abundant cord blood beta clonotypes; a weaker similar trend was observed in young adult naive repertoires, while no such trend was observed in memory repertoires. A weaker excess of twin sharing was found in beta out-of-frame sequences because the signal-to-noise ratio was lowered by fewer shared sequences.

V loses 1 base at its end and J loses 6 bases; junction bases beyond the gene matches: 2. Per the germline V gene, MDHEN is the CDR1 and SYDVKM is the CDR2. The CDR3 contains 14 residues, cysteine and phenylalanine counted. CDR3 DNA only is kept here, 42 bases in frame from base 1. Receptor amplification or capture employed 5' RACE. The listed sequencing device is Illumina HiSeq 2000. A universal primer binding site was introduced by template switching, and a unique molecular identifier was present in the final cDNA, enabling accurate counting of TCR cDNA molecules. Specific primers in the conserved constant-segment region were used to synthesize first-strand cDNA for the TCR alpha and beta chains. To control for contamination, every cDNA library carried two barcodes: a SMART-Mk sample barcode plus Illumina barcodes. TruSeq adapter sequences, together with Illumina sample barcodes, were added in two successive PCR steps. The Illumina HiSeq platform was used with custom primers to sequence TCR alpha and beta cDNA libraries. The authors processed their data as follows. MiGEC was used to process raw reads and extract unique molecular identifiers, and MiXCR was used to find CDR3 positions. For each individual, recombination models were inferred using an EM algorithm with the repgenHMM and IGoR tools. The analysis of shared clonotypes was done with the tcR package in R, with sharing normalized by the product of cloneset sizes. To study raw recombination free of thymic and clonal selection effects, out-of-frame nonproductive sequences were analyzed. The public sequencing data were trimmed at Q25 with fastp and processed into clonotypes with MiXCR by TCRdb, which kept only in-frame beta chains. Rows matching on CDR3 protein sequence are summarized as one entry with the most common DNA and genes. These V and J calls rely on TCRdb rather than the paper's analysis. The sample yields about 530,000 distinct CDR3 sequences; approximately 14% were counted once. The top ten constitute roughly 0.46% of the sample.

Every donor was a healthy Caucasian. Three pairs of female monozygotic twins, all aged about 18 to 30 years, made up the twin cohort. Positive isolation kits from Invitrogen were used to isolate the CD4+ and CD8+ T cell populations. This sample also belongs to another study, concerning yellow fever vaccine responses in identical twins. Per the second study: According to the authors, in identical twins the way T cells responded to vaccination appeared partly convergent and partly personalized. In the study, vaccine-responding T cell clones were precisely tracked in identical twins.

Sequencing was done on a sample of CD4+ T cells sorted from blood. The source is a woman aged 18-29 years in good health. This chain is built from TRBV28 and TRBJ1-4, and TRBD1 aligns with 7 junction nucleotides. In nucleotide form, the sequence is TGTGCCAGCAGTTTATACAGGGGAGATGAAAAACTGTTTTTT. It translates as CASSLYRGDEKLFF.